The 6 T cell receptor beta chains in this list originate from one sample, sequenced in a study of cytomegalovirus exposure and HLA in healthy donors. Profiling relied on immunoSEQ multiplex PCR, and the TCRdb table lists in-frame clones only, not all of them. The sample has about 170,000 clones, less than 90% seen once. Sequenced material: PBMCs. These receptors all come from a woman aged 18-30 years in good health and CMV-seronegative.

The rearrangement links TRBV2 to TRBJ2-5; D is possibly TRBD1 (5 bases). Trimming cost V 3 bases and J 9 bases, with 5 bases left between them. The length of the CDR3 is 10 residues. Germline CDR1 and CDR2: SNHLY and FYNNEI. The CDR3 reads CASSEGPQYF. The CDR3 DNA sequence: TGTGCCAGCAGTGAGGGGCCCCAGTACTTC.

The chain links TRBV27 to TRBJ1-1, with 7 positions matching TRBD1. The CDR3 loop spans 12 amino acids. The germline gives CDR1 MNHEY, CDR2 SMNVEV (reference sequence). V shed 10 bases, J shed 5 bases, and the junction held 7 bases outside the gene matches. The CDR3 is CAIRQGNTEAFF. Written as DNA, the CDR3 is TGTGCCATCCGACAGGGAAATACTGAAGCTTTCTTT.

V and J are TRBV2 and TRBJ2-3; D might be TRBD1 (7 bases). This CDR3 contains 15 residues. CDR1 is SNHLY, CDR2 FYNNEI, per germline. V gave up 10 bases and J gave up 1 base, with 18 bases separating them. CDR3 sequence: CATQGGPGRTDTQYF. In DNA form, the CDR3 reads TGTGCCACCCAGGGGGGCCCGGGGCGCACAGATACGCAGTATTTT.

J is TRBJ1-5 and V is TRBV7-6; D is undetermined. Germline V lookup: CDR1 SGHVS, CDR2 FNYEAQ. The CDR3 covers 13 residues. Trimming pared 2 bases from V and 4 bases from J, leaving 6 bases between. CDR3 sequence: CASSLKQNQPQHF. CDR3 DNA: TGTGCCAGCAGCTTAAAACAAAATCAGCCCCAGCATTTT. Full variable domain (remainder filled in from reference TRBV7-6 and TRBJ1-5): GAGVSQSPRYKVTKRGQDVALRCDPISGHVSLYWYRQALGQGPEFLTYFNYEAQQDKSGLPNDRFSAERPEGSISTLTIQRTEQRDSAMYRCASSLKQNQPQHFGDGTRLSIL.

The genes are TRBV5-1 and TRBJ1-2; D is unresolved. V was shortened by 0 bases and J by 4 bases, with 13 bases between the two germline ends. The CDR3 runs to 15 residues. CDR1 SGHRS and CDR2 YFSETQ come from the germline V gene. The CDR3 DNA follows: TGCGCCAGCAGCTTGGCCCGCCCCGCGGGCTATGGCTACACCTTC. Protein: CASSLARPAGYGYTF.

V and J are TRBV4-3 and TRBJ2-3; D is perhaps TRBD1 (6 bases). The CDR3 spans 17 residues. Trimming removed 4 bases at V and 3 bases at J, with 20 bases between. Looked up from germline, CDR1 is LGHNA and CDR2 is YSLEER. For the CDR3, the DNA is TGCGCCAGCAGCCCACGGCGAACAGGGAAAGGGACAGATACGCAGTATTTT. It encodes CASSPRRTGKGTDTQYF.